This paragraph covers one TCR beta chain sequence. Its antigen is undetermined. After removal of 2 bases from V and 7 bases from J, the junction contained 13 bases not matched to a gene. Per the germline V gene, CDR1 is MGHRA and CDR2 is YSYEKL. This CDR3 has 17 amino acids. Researchers ran the PCR with 60 Vbeta and 13 Jbeta primers. Original handling: As a later analysis found, there were 80 million or so unique TCR beta chains, of which 8.5 million to 13 million were shared. Using immunoSEQ multiplex PCR, the repertoire was profiled, and TCRdb retains in-frame clones only, with some absent. D and trimming were read from the DNA, whereas the V and J calls and clone size are those reported in that table. The sample has some 79,000 clones, around 81% seen once; the top ten hold 4.5% to 7%. This entry comes from a study of cytomegalovirus exposure and HLA in healthy donors. Study summary: Caucasian-associated ancestry cluster membership applied to approximately 81% of 398 genotyped donors. Study-level results: Within a later analysis, the majority of CMV-associated TCR beta chains appeared HLA-restricted. Per a prior analysis, the majority of TCR beta V segments were productive roughly 87% or roughly 30% of the time.

Sequencing was performed on PBMCs. The clonotype comes from a male donor in good health and CMV-seropositive. The chain links TRBV4-1 to TRBJ2-1; 8 bases agree with TRBD2. CDR3 bases: TGCGCCAGCAGCCAACCATCACGGGGGGGGGCCGGAAATGAGCAGTTCTTC. It yields the protein CASSQPSRGGAGNEQFF.